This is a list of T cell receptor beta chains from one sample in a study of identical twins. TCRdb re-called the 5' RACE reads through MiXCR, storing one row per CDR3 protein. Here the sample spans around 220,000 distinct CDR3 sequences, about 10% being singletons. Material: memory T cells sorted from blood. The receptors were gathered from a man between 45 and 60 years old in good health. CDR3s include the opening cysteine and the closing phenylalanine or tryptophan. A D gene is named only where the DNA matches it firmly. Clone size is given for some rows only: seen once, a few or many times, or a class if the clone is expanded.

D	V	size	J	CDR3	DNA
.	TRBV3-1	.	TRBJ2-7	CASSQKGTNEQYF	TGTGCCAGCAGCCAGAAAGGGACAAACGAGCAGTACTTC
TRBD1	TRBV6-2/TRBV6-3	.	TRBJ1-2	CAITPGQGTLLTF	TGTGCCATTACGCCGGGACAGGGGACCCTCCTCACCTTC
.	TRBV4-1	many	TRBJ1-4	CASSPTGFREKLFF	TGCGCCAGCAGTCCTACAGGGTTCAGGGAAAAACTGTTTTTT
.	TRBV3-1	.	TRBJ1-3	CASSQISGNTIYF	TGTGCCAGCAGCCAGATTTCTGGAAACACCATATATTTT
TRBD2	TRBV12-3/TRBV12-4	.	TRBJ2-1	CASSLRDYSYNEQFF	TGTGCCAGCAGTTTAAGGGACTATTCTTACAATGAGCAGTTCTTC
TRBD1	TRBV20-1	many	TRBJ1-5	CSASSILTGRNQPQHF	TGCAGTGCTAGCTCCATCCTGACAGGGCGCAATCAGCCCCAGCATTTT
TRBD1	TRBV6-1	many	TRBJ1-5	CASSRQGGAQPQHF	TGTGCCAGCAGCCGACAGGGGGGAGCCCAGCCCCAGCATTTT
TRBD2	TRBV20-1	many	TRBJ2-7	CSAFGPLAGVGHYF	TGCAGTGCTTTCGGGCCACTAGCGGGAGTAGGGCATTACTTC
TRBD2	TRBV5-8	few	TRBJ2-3	CASSFLATSGGADTQYF	TGTGCCAGCAGCTTCCTCGCGACTAGCGGGGGGGCAGATACGCAGTATTTT
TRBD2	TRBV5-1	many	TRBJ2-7	CASSSNSGRYAEQYF	TGCGCCAGCAGCTCTAATAGCGGGAGATACGCCGAGCAGTACTTC
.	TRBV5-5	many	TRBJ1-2	CASSLGAAYGYTF	TGTGCCAGCAGCTTGGGGGCAGCCTATGGCTACACCTTC
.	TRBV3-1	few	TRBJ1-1	CASSRSDGLGTFF	TGTGCCAGCAGCCGATCGGACGGGCTGGGGACTTTCTTT
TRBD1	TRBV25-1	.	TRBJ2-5	CASSGAGTVGQETQYF	TGTGCCAGCAGTGGAGCCGGGACAGTAGGGCAAGAGACCCAGTACTTC
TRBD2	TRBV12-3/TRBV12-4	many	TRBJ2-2	CASSLVRLALSTGELFF	TGTGCCAGCAGTTTAGTCCGACTAGCGCTAAGCACCGGGGAGCTGTTTTTT
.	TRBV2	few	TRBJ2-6	CASSDVGHLSGANVLTF	TGTGCCAGCAGTGACGTGGGGCATCTCTCTGGGGCCAACGTCCTGACTTTC
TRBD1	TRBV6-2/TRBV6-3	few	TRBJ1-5	CASSYRTGFQPQHF	TGTGCCAGCAGTTACCGGACAGGGTTTCAGCCCCAGCATTTT
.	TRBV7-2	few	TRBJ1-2	CASSLLGRTGGYTF	TGTGCCAGCAGCCTACTCGGACGGACCGGAGGCTACACCTTC
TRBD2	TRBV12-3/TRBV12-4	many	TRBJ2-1	CASRSGGAVNEQFF	TGTGCCAGCCGGTCGGGGGGGGCGGTGAATGAGCAGTTCTTC
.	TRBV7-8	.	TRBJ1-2	CASSLARQGYGYTF	TGTGCCAGCAGCTTAGCGCGTCAAGGGTATGGCTACACCTTC
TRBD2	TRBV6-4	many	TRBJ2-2	CASSRQRGTGELFF	TGTGCCAGCAGCCGGCAGCGGGGCACCGGGGAGCTGTTTTTT
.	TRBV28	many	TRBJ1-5	CASSLGAGWGSGAQHF	TGTGCCAGCAGTTTAGGAGCAGGGTGGGGTTCTGGAGCCCAGCATTTT
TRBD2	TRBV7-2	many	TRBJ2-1	CASRDGTSGYNEQFF	TGTGCCAGCAGGGACGGGACTAGCGGGTACAATGAGCAGTTCTTC
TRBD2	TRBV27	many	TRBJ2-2	CASSRTSGTTPANTGELFF	TGTGCCAGCAGCCGGACTAGCGGGACGACACCAGCGAACACCGGGGAGCTGTTTTTT
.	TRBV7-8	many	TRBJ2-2	CASRVPLTGELFF	TGTGCCAGCAGGGTTCCCTTAACCGGGGAGCTGTTTTTT